The T cell receptor (beta chain) described here comes from a study of cytomegalovirus exposure and HLA in healthy donors. Germline CDR1 and CDR2: KGHSH and LQKENI. Losses at the gene ends were 5 bases for V and 9 bases for J; bases not matched to a gene: 11. The CDR3 loop spans 16 amino acids. Researchers ran the PCR with 60 Vbeta and 13 Jbeta primers. Measured with immunoSEQ multiplex PCR; TCRdb has only the in-frame clones, and not every one. The sample has around 250,000 clones; roughly 91% are singletons. The sample was PBMCs. The chain joins TRBV18 to TRBJ2-1; 12 bases line up with TRBD2. This sequence was found in a girl aged 2 to 9 in good health and CMV-seronegative. As DNA, the CDR3 is TGTGCCAGCTCAACCCCCCTAGCGGGGGGGGGTACTGAGCAGTTCTTC. Translated, it gives CASSTPLAGGGTEQFF.